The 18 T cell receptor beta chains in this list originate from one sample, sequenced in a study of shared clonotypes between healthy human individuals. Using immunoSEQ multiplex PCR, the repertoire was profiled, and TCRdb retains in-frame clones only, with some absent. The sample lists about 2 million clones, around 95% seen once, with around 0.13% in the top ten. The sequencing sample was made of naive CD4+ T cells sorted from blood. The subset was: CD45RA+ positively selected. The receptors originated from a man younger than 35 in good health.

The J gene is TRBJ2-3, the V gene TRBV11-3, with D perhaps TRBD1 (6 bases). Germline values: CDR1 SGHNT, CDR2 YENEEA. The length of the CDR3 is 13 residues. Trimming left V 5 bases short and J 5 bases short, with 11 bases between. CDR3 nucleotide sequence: TGTGCCAGCAGCGTACAGGGTGGAGATACGCAGTATTTT. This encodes CASSVQGGDTQYF.

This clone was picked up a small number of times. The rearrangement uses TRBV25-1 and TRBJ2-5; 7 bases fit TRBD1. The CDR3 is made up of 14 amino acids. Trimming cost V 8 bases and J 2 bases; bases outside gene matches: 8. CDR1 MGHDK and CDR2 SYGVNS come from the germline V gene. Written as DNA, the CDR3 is TGTGCCAGCTCCGGACCGGGACAGCAAGAGACCCAGTACTTC. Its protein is CASSGPGQQETQYF.

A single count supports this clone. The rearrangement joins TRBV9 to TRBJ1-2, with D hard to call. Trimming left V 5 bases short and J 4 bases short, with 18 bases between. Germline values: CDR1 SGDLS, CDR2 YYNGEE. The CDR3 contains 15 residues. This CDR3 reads CASSASRPGGYGYTF. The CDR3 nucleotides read TGTGCCAGCAGTGCCTCTAGGCCCGGAGGCTATGGCTACACCTTC.

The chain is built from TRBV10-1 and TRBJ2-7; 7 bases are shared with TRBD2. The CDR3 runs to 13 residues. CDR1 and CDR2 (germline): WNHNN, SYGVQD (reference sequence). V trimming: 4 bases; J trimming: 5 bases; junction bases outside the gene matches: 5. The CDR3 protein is CASSGGTKNEQYF. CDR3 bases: TGCGCCAGCAGTGGAGGGACTAAAAACGAGCAGTACTTC.

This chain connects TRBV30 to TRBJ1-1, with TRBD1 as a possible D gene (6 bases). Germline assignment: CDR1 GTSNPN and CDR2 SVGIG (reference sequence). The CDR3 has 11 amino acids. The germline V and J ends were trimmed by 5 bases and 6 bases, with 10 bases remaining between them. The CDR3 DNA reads TGTGCCTGGCAGGGGTCTTCTGAAGCTTTCTTT. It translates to CAWQGSSEAFF.

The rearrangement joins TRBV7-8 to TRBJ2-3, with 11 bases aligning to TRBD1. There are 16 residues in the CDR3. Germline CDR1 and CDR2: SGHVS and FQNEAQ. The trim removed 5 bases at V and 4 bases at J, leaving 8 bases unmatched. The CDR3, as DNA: TGTGCCAGCAGCCTAAGGACAGGGGGCTTTGCAGATACGCAGTATTTT. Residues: CASSLRTGGFADTQYF.

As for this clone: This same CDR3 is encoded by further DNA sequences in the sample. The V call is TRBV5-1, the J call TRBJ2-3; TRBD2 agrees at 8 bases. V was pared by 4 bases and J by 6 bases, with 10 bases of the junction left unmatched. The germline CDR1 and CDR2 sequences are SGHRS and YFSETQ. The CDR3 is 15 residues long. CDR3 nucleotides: TGCGCCAGCAGCCCCGGGGGGGCGGGTACGGATACGCAGTATTTT. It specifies CASSPGGAGTDTQYF.

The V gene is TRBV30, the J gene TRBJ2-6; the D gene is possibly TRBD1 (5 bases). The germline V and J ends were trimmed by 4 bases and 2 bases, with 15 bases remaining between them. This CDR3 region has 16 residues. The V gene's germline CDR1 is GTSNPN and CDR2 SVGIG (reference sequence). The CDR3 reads CAWNKAGFPGANVLTF. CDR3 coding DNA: TGTGCCTGGAACAAGGCAGGGTTTCCTGGGGCCAACGTCCTGACTTTC.

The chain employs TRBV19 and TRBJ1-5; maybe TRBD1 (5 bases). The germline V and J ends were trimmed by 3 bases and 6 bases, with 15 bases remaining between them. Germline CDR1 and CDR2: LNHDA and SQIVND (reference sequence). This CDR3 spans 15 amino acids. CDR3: CASSIIGRVGQPQHF. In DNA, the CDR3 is TGTGCCAGTAGTATCATCGGCAGGGTAGGTCAGCCCCAGCATTTT. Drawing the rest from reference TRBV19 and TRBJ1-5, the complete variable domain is DGGITQSPKYLFRKEGQNVTLSCEQNLNHDAMYWYRQDPGQGLRLIYYSQIVNDFQKGDIAEGYSVSREKKESFPLTVTSAQKNPTAFYLCASSIIGRVGQPQHFGDGTRLSIL.

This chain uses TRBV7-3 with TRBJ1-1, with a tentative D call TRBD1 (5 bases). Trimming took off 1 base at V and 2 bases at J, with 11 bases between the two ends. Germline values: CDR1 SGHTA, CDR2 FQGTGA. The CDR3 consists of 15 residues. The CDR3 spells CASSLNGGFNTEAFF. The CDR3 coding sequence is TGTGCCAGCAGCTTAAATGGGGGATTCAACACTGAAGCTTTCTTT.

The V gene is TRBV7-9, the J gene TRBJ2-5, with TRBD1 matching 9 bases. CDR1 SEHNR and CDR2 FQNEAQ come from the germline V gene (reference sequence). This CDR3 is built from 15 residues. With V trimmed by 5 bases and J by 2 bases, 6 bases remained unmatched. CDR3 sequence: CASSPRTGEQETQYF. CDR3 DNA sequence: TGTGCCAGCAGCCCCCGGACAGGGGAACAAGAGACCCAGTACTTC.

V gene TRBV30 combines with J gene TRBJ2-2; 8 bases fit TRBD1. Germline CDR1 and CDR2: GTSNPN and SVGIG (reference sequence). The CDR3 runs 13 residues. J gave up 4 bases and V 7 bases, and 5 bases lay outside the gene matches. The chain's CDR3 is CALGQGGTGELFF. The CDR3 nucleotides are TGTGCCTTAGGACAGGGAGGCACCGGGGAGCTGTTTTTT.

CDR3 in amino acids: CASSPIGQAGTEAFF. For the CDR3, the DNA is TGTGCCAGCAGTCCGATCGGACAGGCCGGGACTGAAGCTTTCTTT. J is TRBJ1-1 and V is TRBV7-2; 7 bases are a match to TRBD1. Germline trimming cut 6 bases from V and 5 bases from J; bases unmatched to any gene: 12. This CDR3 region has 15 residues. Germline-derived CDR1 and CDR2 are SGHTA and FQGNSA.

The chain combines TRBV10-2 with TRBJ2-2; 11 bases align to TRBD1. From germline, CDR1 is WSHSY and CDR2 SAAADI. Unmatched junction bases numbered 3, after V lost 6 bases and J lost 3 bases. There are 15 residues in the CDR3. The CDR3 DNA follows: TGCGCCAGCAGAAAGGGACAGGGGGACACCGGGGAGCTGTTTTTT. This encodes CASRKGQGDTGELFF.

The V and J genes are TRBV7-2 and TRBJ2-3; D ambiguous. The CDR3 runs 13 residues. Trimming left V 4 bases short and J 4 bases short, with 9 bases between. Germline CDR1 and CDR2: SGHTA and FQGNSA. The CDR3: CASSYASPDTQYF. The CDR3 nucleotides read TGTGCCAGCAGCTACGCATCCCCAGATACGCAGTATTTT.

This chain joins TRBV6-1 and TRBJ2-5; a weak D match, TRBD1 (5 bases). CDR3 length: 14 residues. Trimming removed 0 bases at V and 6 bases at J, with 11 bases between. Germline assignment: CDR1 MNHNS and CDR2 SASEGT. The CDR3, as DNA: TGTGCCAGCAGTGAAGCCGGTGGGGCTAAGACCCAGTACTTC. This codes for CASSEAGGAKTQYF.

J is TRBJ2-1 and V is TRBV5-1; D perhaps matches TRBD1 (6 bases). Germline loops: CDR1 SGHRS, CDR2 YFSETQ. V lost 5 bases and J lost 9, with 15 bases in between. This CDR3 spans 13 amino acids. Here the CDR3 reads CASRRAGASEQFF. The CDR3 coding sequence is TGCGCCAGCAGAAGAGCAGGGGCGAGTGAGCAGTTCTTC.

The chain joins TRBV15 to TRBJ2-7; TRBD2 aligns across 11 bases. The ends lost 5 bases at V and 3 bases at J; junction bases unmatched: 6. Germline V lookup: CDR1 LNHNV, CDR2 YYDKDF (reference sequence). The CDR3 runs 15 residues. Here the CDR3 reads CATSVGLAGDYEQYF. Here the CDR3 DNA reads TGTGCCACCAGCGTAGGACTAGCGGGCGACTACGAGCAGTACTTC.